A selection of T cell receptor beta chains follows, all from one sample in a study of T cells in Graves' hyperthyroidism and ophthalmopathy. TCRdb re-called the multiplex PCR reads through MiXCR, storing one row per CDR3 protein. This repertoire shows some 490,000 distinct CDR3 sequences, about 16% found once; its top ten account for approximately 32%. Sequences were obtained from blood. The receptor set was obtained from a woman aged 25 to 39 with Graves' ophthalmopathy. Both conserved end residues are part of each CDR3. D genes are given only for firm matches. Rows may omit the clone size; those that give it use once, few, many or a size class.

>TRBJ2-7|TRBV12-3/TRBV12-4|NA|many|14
TGTGCCAGCAGTGACAAGAGGACAGCCTACGAGCAGTACTTC
CASSDKRTAYEQYF
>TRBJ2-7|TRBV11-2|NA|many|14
TGTGCCAGCAGCCAGGGGGGACTAGGCTACGAGCAGTACTTC
CASSQGGLGYEQYF
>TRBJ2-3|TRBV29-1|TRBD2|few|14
TGCAGCGTTGTTCGGCGGGAGTCCATGGATACGCAGTATTTT
CSVVRRESMDTQYF
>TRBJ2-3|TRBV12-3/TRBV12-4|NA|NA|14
TGTGCCAGCACCTGGTGGGAGCGCACAGATACGCAGTATTTT
CASTWWERTDTQYF
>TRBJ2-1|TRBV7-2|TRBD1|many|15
TGTGCCAGCAGCTTAGGTTGGACAGGGAACAATGAGCAGTTCTTC
CASSLGWTGNNEQFF
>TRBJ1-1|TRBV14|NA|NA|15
TGTGCCAGCAGCCAAGTGAATATCGCGTGGACTGAAGCTTTCTTT
CASSQVNIAWTEAFF
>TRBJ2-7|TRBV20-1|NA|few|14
TGCAGTGCTCGACGGAAGGAAGGGGTGTACGAGCAGTACTTC
CSARRKEGVYEQYF
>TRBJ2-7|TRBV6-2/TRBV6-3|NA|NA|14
TGTGCCAGCATACGTAATTCCGGAACCTACGAGCAGTACTTC
CASIRNSGTYEQYF
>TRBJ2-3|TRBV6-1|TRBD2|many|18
TGTGCCAGCAGTGAAGTAGCGGGAGTAGGGATTGTAACAGATACGCAGTATTTT
CASSEVAGVGIVTDTQYF
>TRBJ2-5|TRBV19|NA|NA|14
TGTGCCAGTAGTAAGGGGATGGGTCAAGAGACCCAGTACTTC
CASSKGMGQETQYF
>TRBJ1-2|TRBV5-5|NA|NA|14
TGTGCCAGCAGCTTGGCACGGTCTAACTATGGCTACACCTTC
CASSLARSNYGYTF
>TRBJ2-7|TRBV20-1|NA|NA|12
TGCAGTGCTGGCGGGTTCCACCACGAGCAGTACTTC
CSAGGFHHEQYF
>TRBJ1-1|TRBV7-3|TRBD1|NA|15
TGTGCCAGCAGCTCTACAGGGGAAGTACGTACTGAAGCTTTCTTT
CASSSTGEVRTEAFF
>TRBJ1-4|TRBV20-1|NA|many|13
TGCAGTGCTAGAGGGTCAACTAATGAAAAACTGTTTTTT
CSARGSTNEKLFF
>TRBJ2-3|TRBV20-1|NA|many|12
TGCAGTGCTAGGAGCCCCACAGATACGCAGTATTTT
CSARSPTDTQYF
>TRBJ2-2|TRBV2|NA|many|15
TGTGCCAGCACCCCCTCCCGGGGGAACACCGGGGAGCTGTTTTTT
CASTPSRGNTGELFF
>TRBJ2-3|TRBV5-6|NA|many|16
TGTGCCAGCAGCTTGGCCCGGGGGGCAGGCACAGATACGCAGTATTTT
CASSLARGAGTDTQYF
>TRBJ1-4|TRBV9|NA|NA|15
TGTGCCAGCAGCGCCCTCACAGGAGGAGGCGAAAAACTGTTTTTT
CASSALTGGGEKLFF
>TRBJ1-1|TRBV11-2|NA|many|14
TGTGCCAGCAGCTTTTCGCGGGAGCCCACTGAAGCTTTCTTT
CASSFSREPTEAFF
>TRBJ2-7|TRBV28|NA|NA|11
TGTGCCAGCGGCGAGATCTACGAGCAGTACTTC
CASGEIYEQYF
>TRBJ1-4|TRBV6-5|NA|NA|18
TGTGCCAGCAGTTACTCGCTTTACAGGTCTCGCCTAGGTGAAAAACTGTTTTTT
CASSYSLYRSRLGEKLFF
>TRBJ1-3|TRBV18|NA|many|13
TGTGCCAGCTCACCTACGGCTGGAAACACCATATATTTT
CASSPTAGNTIYF
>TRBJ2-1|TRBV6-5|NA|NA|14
TGTGCCAGCAGTTTTCGGGCCCCACCCAATGAGCAGTTCTTC
CASSFRAPPNEQFF
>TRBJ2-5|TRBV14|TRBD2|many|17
TGTGCCAGCAGCCAGCATGCGGGACTAGCGTCCGATGGGACCCAGTACTTC
CASSQHAGLASDGTQYF
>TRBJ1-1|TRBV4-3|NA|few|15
TGCGCCAGCAGCCAAGGTTCGGCATACCGCCATGAAGCTTTCTTT
CASSQGSAYRHEAFF
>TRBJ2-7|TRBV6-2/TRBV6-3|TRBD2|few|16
TGTGCCAGCAGTCGTATCTCTAGCGGGATCTCTGATGAGCAGTACTTC
CASSRISSGISDEQYF
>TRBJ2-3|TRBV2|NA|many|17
TGTGCCAGCAGTGAAGCGTACATAGGGGTCCTCACAGATACGCAGTATTTT
CASSEAYIGVLTDTQYF
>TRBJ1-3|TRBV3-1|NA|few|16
TGTGCCAGCAGCCCGGAGACGGGGGGAAGGAGAAACACCATATATTTT
CASSPETGGRRNTIYF
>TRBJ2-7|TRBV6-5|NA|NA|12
TGTGCCAGCAGTTACTACGGGGACGAGCAGTACTTC
CASSYYGDEQYF
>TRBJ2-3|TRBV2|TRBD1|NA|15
TGTGCCAGCACCGGGACAGGAGACTTCACAGATACGCAGTATTTT
CASTGTGDFTDTQYF
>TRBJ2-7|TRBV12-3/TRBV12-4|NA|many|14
TGTGCCAGCAGCCCCGGACCGAATGCCTACGAGCAGTACTTC
CASSPGPNAYEQYF
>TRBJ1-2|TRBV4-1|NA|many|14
TGCGCCAGCAGCCAAGATGTGGACAGCTATGGCTACACCTTC
CASSQDVDSYGYTF
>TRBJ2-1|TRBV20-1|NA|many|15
TGCAGTGCTAGAGGGTTTGACTATGCTAACAATGAGCAGTTCTTC
CSARGFDYANNEQFF
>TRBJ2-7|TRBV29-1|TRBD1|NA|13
TGCAGCGTTGAATCCAGACAGGGGTACGAGCAGTACTTC
CSVESRQGYEQYF
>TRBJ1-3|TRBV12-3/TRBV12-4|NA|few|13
TGTGCCAGCACCAGCGTCGGCGGAAACACCATATATTTT
CASTSVGGNTIYF
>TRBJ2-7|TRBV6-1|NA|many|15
TGTGCCAGCAGTACCCCACGAGGGGTTCGCTACGAGCAGTACTTC
CASSTPRGVRYEQYF
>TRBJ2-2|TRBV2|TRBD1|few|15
TGTGCCAGCAGTGTGGAGACAGGGGACACCGGGGAGCTGTTTTTT
CASSVETGDTGELFF
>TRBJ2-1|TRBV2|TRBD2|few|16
TGTGCCAGCAGTGAAATGACTAGCGGGAGTGCAGATGAGCAGTTCTTC
CASSEMTSGSADEQFF
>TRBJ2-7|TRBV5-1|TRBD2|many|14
TGCGCCAGCAGCTTGCTAGCGGGAGGGCCCGAGCAGTACTTC
CASSLLAGGPEQYF
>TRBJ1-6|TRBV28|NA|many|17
TGTGCCAGCAGTTCCATGGGGGTCACAGGGTTTTATTCACCCCTCCACTTT
CASSSMGVTGFYSPLHF
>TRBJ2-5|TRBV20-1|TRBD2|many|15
TGCAGTGCCCAAAGGACTAGCGGGAGACAAGAGACCCAGTACTTC
CSAQRTSGRQETQYF